These T cell receptor beta chains were read from a single sample in a study of blood T cell repertoires in COVID-19. Method: immunoSEQ multiplex PCR; TCRdb's copy keeps in-frame clones and lacks some. The table lists some 96,000 clones, over 65% of them singletons, with around 13% in the top ten. The sequencing input was peripheral blood. These receptors all come from a human donor in a cohort sampled during active COVID-19. Each CDR3 is given with its conserved first and last residue. The D gene is left open where the match is weak. The size field is filled for only some rows; it gives once, few, many or a size class.

CDR3aa: CASSVPAGASYNEQFF
CDR3nt: TGTGCCAGCAGCGTACCTGCGGGGGCCTCCTACAATGAGCAGTTCTTC
v_gene: TRBV9
j_gene: TRBJ2-1
abundance: NA
d_gene: NA
len: 16

CDR3aa: CASSLAGSGGAGQDTQYF
CDR3nt: TGCGCCAGCAGCTTGGCCGGGAGCGGGGGGGCCGGGCAGGATACGCAGTATTTT
v_gene: TRBV5-1
j_gene: TRBJ2-3
abundance: NA
d_gene: TRBD2
len: 18

CDR3aa: CASSQDRTSGNYNEQFF
CDR3nt: TGCGCCAGCAGCCAAGATAGGACTAGCGGGAACTACAATGAGCAGTTCTTC
v_gene: TRBV4-3
j_gene: TRBJ2-1
abundance: NA
d_gene: TRBD2
len: 17

CDR3aa: CASTNQRGTQQYF
CDR3nt: TGTGCCAGTACCAACCAACGGGGTACTCAGCAGTACTTC
v_gene: TRBV19
j_gene: TRBJ2-7
abundance: NA
d_gene: NA
len: 13

CDR3aa: CSASTGQGRYGYTF
CDR3nt: TGCAGTGCCAGTACCGGACAGGGAAGATATGGCTACACCTTC
v_gene: TRBV20-1
j_gene: TRBJ1-2
abundance: NA
d_gene: TRBD1
len: 14

CDR3aa: CASSQREDFYNEQFF
CDR3nt: TGTGCCAGCAGCCAACGGGAGGACTTCTACAATGAGCAGTTCTTC
v_gene: TRBV14
j_gene: TRBJ2-1
abundance: NA
d_gene: TRBD2
len: 15

CDR3aa: CASSLGGVGLTDTQYF
CDR3nt: TGTGCCAGCAGCTTAGGGGGGGTGGGTCTCACAGATACGCAGTATTTT
v_gene: TRBV7-2
j_gene: TRBJ2-3
abundance: NA
d_gene: NA
len: 16

CDR3aa: CASSYSSDYGYTF
CDR3nt: TGTGCCAGCAGTTACTCGTCAGACTATGGCTACACCTTC
v_gene: TRBV6-5
j_gene: TRBJ1-2
abundance: once
d_gene: NA
len: 13

CDR3aa: CASSSSRLMNTEAFF
CDR3nt: TGTGCCAGCAGCAGCTCGAGACTCATGAACACTGAAGCTTTCTTT
v_gene: TRBV7-9
j_gene: TRBJ1-1
abundance: few
d_gene: NA
len: 15

CDR3aa: CSASSPGQGPYEQFF
CDR3nt: TGCAGTGCAAGTTCCCCGGGACAGGGTCCTTATGAGCAGTTCTTC
v_gene: TRBV20-1
j_gene: TRBJ2-1
abundance: NA
d_gene: TRBD1
len: 15

CDR3aa: CASSLGDGAQYF
CDR3nt: TGTGCCAGCAGCTTAGGCGACGGGGCGCAGTATTTT
v_gene: TRBV7-9
j_gene: TRBJ2-3
abundance: NA
d_gene: NA
len: 12

CDR3aa: CASSFLSGLIGGSYNEQFF
CDR3nt: TGTGCCAGCAGCTTTTTAAGCGGGCTCATTGGAGGGTCCTACAATGAGCAGTTCTTC
v_gene: TRBV28
j_gene: TRBJ2-1
abundance: NA
d_gene: NA
len: 19

CDR3aa: CASSSGQIYGYTF
CDR3nt: TGTGCCAGCAGTTCTGGACAGATCTATGGCTACACCTTC
v_gene: TRBV6-5
j_gene: TRBJ1-2
abundance: NA
d_gene: NA
len: 13

CDR3aa: CASSQAAGLEQYF
CDR3nt: TGTGCCAGCAGCCAAGCTGCAGGGCTCGAGCAGTACTTC
v_gene: TRBV3-1/TRBV3-2
j_gene: TRBJ2-7
abundance: few
d_gene: NA
len: 13

CDR3aa: CASSFDRGTEAFF
CDR3nt: TGTGCCAGCAGTTTCGACCGGGGCACTGAAGCTTTCTTT
v_gene: TRBV12-3/TRBV12-4
j_gene: TRBJ1-1
abundance: few
d_gene: NA
len: 13

CDR3aa: CASSHPLASPGELFF
CDR3nt: TGCGCCAGCAGCCATCCACTAGCCTCGCCCGGGGAGCTGTTTTTT
v_gene: TRBV4-1
j_gene: TRBJ2-2
abundance: NA
d_gene: NA
len: 15

CDR3aa: CASSAGQLSNQPQHF
CDR3nt: TGTGCCAGCAGCGCGGGACAGCTTTCCAATCAGCCCCAGCATTTT
v_gene: TRBV5-6
j_gene: TRBJ1-5
abundance: NA
d_gene: TRBD1
len: 15

CDR3aa: CASSLTSGISYEQYF
CDR3nt: TGTGCCAGCAGCTTAACTAGCGGAATATCCTACGAGCAGTACTTC
v_gene: TRBV7-2
j_gene: TRBJ2-7
abundance: NA
d_gene: TRBD2
len: 15

CDR3aa: CASSYGTGTNEQFF
CDR3nt: TGTGCCAGCAGTTATGGGACAGGGACCAATGAGCAGTTCTTC
v_gene: TRBV6-6
j_gene: TRBJ2-1
abundance: NA
d_gene: TRBD1
len: 14

CDR3aa: CASRSRENNEQFF
CDR3nt: TGTGCCAGCAGAAGCCGGGAGAACAATGAGCAGTTCTTC
v_gene: TRBV6-6
j_gene: TRBJ2-1
abundance: NA
d_gene: NA
len: 13

CDR3aa: CASSVGQGVHNEQFF
CDR3nt: TGTGCCAGCAGCGTAGGACAGGGGGTCCACAATGAGCAGTTCTTC
v_gene: TRBV9
j_gene: TRBJ2-1
abundance: NA
d_gene: TRBD1
len: 15

CDR3aa: CASSQDWRGRDTQYF
CDR3nt: TGCGCCAGCAGCCAAGATTGGAGGGGGCGAGATACGCAGTATTTT
v_gene: TRBV4-3
j_gene: TRBJ2-3
abundance: NA
d_gene: NA
len: 15

CDR3aa: CASSLDTNTEAFF
CDR3nt: TGTGCCAGCAGTCTGGACACGAACACTGAAGCTTTCTTT
v_gene: TRBV27
j_gene: TRBJ1-1
abundance: once
d_gene: NA
len: 13

CDR3aa: CASSQVRRGSNQPQHF
CDR3nt: TGTGCCAGCAGCCAAGTCCGCAGAGGGAGCAATCAGCCCCAGCATTTT
v_gene: TRBV3-1/TRBV3-2
j_gene: TRBJ1-5
abundance: NA
d_gene: NA
len: 16

CDR3aa: CASSPTINTGELFF
CDR3nt: TGTGCCAGCAGCCCGACTATTAACACCGGGGAGCTGTTTTTT
v_gene: TRBV7-9
j_gene: TRBJ2-2
abundance: NA
d_gene: NA
len: 14

CDR3aa: CASSVYGSGGAYTDTQYF
CDR3nt: TGTGCCAGCAGCGTATATGGTAGCGGGGGTGCCTACACAGATACGCAGTATTTT
v_gene: TRBV9
j_gene: TRBJ2-3
abundance: NA
d_gene: TRBD2
len: 18

CDR3aa: CASSLDQGQEYGYTF
CDR3nt: TGTGCCAGCAGCTTAGATCAAGGACAGGAGTATGGCTACACCTTC
v_gene: TRBV11-2
j_gene: TRBJ1-2
abundance: NA
d_gene: TRBD1
len: 15

CDR3aa: CASSPGTGGLKGNTIYF
CDR3nt: TGCGCCAGCAGCCCCGGGACAGGGGGCTTAAAAGGAAACACCATATATTTT
v_gene: TRBV5-1
j_gene: TRBJ1-3
abundance: NA
d_gene: TRBD1
len: 17

CDR3aa: CASSQVAGLAGGYEQYF
CDR3nt: TGTGCCAGCAGCCAAGTGGCGGGACTAGCGGGAGGCTACGAGCAGTACTTC
v_gene: TRBV14
j_gene: TRBJ2-7
abundance: NA
d_gene: TRBD2
len: 17